The sequence of this TCR beta chain was determined in a study of T cell responses to AZD1222 COVID-19 vaccine. Study-wide results and limits: A rise in Spike-specific TCR breadth and depth followed two AZD1222 doses. Samples come after the peak T cell response, not at day 14.

Libraries were prepared by immunoSEQ multiplex PCR; TCRdb keeps only in-frame clonotypes and omits some of them. The table has about 120,000 clones, 80% to 90% seen once. With regard to this clone: Its target is not known.

V was pared by 1 base and J by 6 bases, with 3 bases of the junction left unmatched. There are 15 residues in the CDR3. CDR1 and CDR2 from the germline V gene are SNHLY and FYNNEI. The sample consisted of peripheral blood, taken on day 0 of AZD1222 vaccination. The TCR sequence derives from an adult in good health. This rearrangement joins TRBV2 to TRBJ2-1, with 10 bases identical to TRBD1. The CDR3 sequence is CASSEGTGGSNEQFF. The CDR3 DNA follows: TGTGCCAGCAGTGAAGGGACAGGGGGGAGCAATGAGCAGTTCTTC.